The 27 T cell receptor beta chains reported below all come from one sample, sequenced in a study of CD8 T cells in Susac syndrome. RNA totalling roughly 0.45 to 1 ug underwent reverse transcription with random hexamers. TCRdb re-called the immunoSEQ multiplex PCR reads through MiXCR, storing one row per CDR3 protein. This table has approximately 190,000 distinct CDR3 sequences, about 94% appearing once. The sequenced sample was CD4+ T cells from PBMCs. Receptors originate from a human donor in good health.

This clonotype was counted between two and nine times. The chain links TRBV19 to TRBJ1-5; possible D gene TRBD1, 5 bases. Trimming stripped 3 bases from V and 2 bases from J, with 14 bases between. Germline loops: CDR1 LNHDA, CDR2 SQIVND (reference sequence). This CDR3 region has 16 residues. In DNA form, the CDR3 reads TGTGCCAGTAGTATGAGGGGTGGTTTGGGCAATCAGCCCCAGCATTTT. It translates to CASSMRGGLGNQPQHF.

This chain uses TRBV3-1 with TRBJ2-1, with no clear D. V lost 4 bases and J lost 6, with 10 bases in between. The CDR3 length is 13 residues. The germline CDR1 and CDR2 sequences are LGHDT and YNNKEL (reference sequence). CDR3: CASSPRVVNEQFF. The DNA for the CDR3 is TGTGCCAGCAGCCCTCGGGTAGTCAATGAGCAGTTCTTC.

This clonotype is a singleton in its sample. V usage is TRBV7-2 and J usage is TRBJ2-5; D is possibly TRBD1 or TRBD2 (5 bases each). Per germline, CDR1 SGHTA and CDR2 FQGNSA. Trimming left V 0 bases short and J 1 base short, with 12 bases between. The CDR3 totals 16 residues. CDR3 sequence reads: CASSLAWDGIQETQYF. CDR3 bases: TGTGCCAGCAGCTTAGCTTGGGACGGGATCCAAGAGACCCAGTACTTC.

J is TRBJ2-5 and V is TRBV7-2; 8 bases are shared with TRBD1. The CDR3 runs to 17 residues. V lost 4 bases to trimming and J lost 5 bases; unmatched junction nucleotides: 15. The germline CDR1 and CDR2 sequences are SGHTA and FQGNSA. In nucleotides, the CDR3 is TGTGCCAGCAGCTCCCAGGACAGGGAGGATAATGGCGAGACCCAGTACTTC. It encodes CASSSQDREDNGETQYF.

The CDR3 reads CASSVGGQGQQYF. CDR3 bases: TGTGCCAGCAGCGTAGGGGGGCAAGGCCAGCAGTACTTC. The chain has TRBV9 and TRBJ2-7; D perhaps matches TRBD1 (6 bases). This CDR3 region has 13 residues. The ends were cut back, 0 bases at V and 8 bases at J, with 12 bases in the middle. Germline lookup yields CDR1 SGDLS and CDR2 YYNGEE.

The rearrangement joins TRBV29-1 to TRBJ1-4; TRBD1 is a possible D gene (6 bases). The germline V gene has CDR1 SQVTM and CDR2 ANQGSEA. Trimming stripped 5 bases from V and 8 bases from J, with 18 bases between. The CDR3 runs 14 residues. The CDR3 bases are TGCAGCGTTTTAACCGGGACACAGGGAGAAAAACTGTTTTTT. Amino acid sequence: CSVLTGTQGEKLFF.

The gene calls are TRBV2 and TRBJ1-2, with D perhaps matching TRBD1 (5 bases). Trimming took off 6 bases at V and 1 base at J, with 18 bases between the two ends. Per germline, CDR1 SNHLY and CDR2 FYNNEI. CDR3 length: 16 amino acids. CDR3 bases: TGTGCCAGCAGCCAGAGGCAGGGTCGGGGTAACTATGGCTACACCTTC. Its protein product is CASSQRQGRGNYGYTF.

This clonotype was counted a single time. The chain is built from TRBV20-1 and TRBJ1-2; 9 positions agree with TRBD1. The germline gives CDR1 DFQATT, CDR2 SNEGSKA (reference sequence). This CDR3 region has 14 residues. V was pared by 0 bases and J by 6 bases, with 5 bases of the junction left unmatched. The CDR3 spells CSARDRGTGNGYTF. In nucleotides, the CDR3 is TGCAGTGCTAGAGATAGAGGGACAGGGAATGGCTACACCTTC.

The J gene is TRBJ2-5, the V gene TRBV5-1, with TRBD2 matching over 14 bases. The CDR3 is made up of 17 amino acids. V lost 4 bases to trimming and J lost 5 bases; unmatched junction nucleotides: 10. Germline V gene data show CDR1 as SGHRS and CDR2 as YFSETQ. The CDR3 nucleotides are TGCGCCAGCAGCGAACCGGGACTAGCGGGGGTGAAGGAGACCCAGTACTTC. This codes for CASSEPGLAGVKETQYF.

V usage is TRBV20-1 and J usage is TRBJ2-1, with 9 positions matching TRBD1. Germline CDR1 reads DFQATT; CDR2 reads SNEGSKA (reference sequence). This CDR3 has 12 amino acids. J was trimmed by 3 bases and V by 8 bases; bases with no gene match: 2. CDR3 amino acids: CSLDRGYNEQFF. The CDR3 region has the DNA TGCAGTCTGGACAGGGGCTACAATGAGCAGTTCTTC.

The chain joins TRBV24-1 to TRBJ2-6, with 7 positions matching TRBD1. The CDR3 loop spans 16 amino acids. The V segment lost 3 bases and the J segment 4 bases; nucleotides outside the gene matches: 5. Looked up from germline, CDR1 is KGHDR and CDR2 is SFDVKD. The DNA of the CDR3 is TGTGCCACCAGTGATGGGACAGTAGGAGGGGCCAACGTCCTGACTTTC. Protein sequence: CATSDGTVGGANVLTF.

CDR3 in DNA: TGTGCCAGCAGTGAAGTGGGGGGCCAGTTCGGGGGGACCCAGTACTTC. This codes for CASSEVGGQFGGTQYF. The chain uses TRBV6-1 and TRBJ2-5, with D perhaps TRBD1 or TRBD2 (6 bases each). The V gene's germline CDR1 is MNHNS and CDR2 SASEGT. The length of the CDR3 is 16 residues. The ends were cut back, 1 base at V and 7 bases at J, with 19 bases in the middle.

This clonotype was seen a handful of times. V gene TRBV12-3 or TRBV12-4 combines with J gene TRBJ2-3; no definite D call. Between the trimmed V and J ends, which lost 3 bases and 0 bases, there was a span of 4 bases. This CDR3 spans 13 amino acids. CDR3 protein: CASSFLSTDTQYF. CDR3 DNA sequence: TGTGCCAGCAGTTTCCTAAGCACAGATACGCAGTATTTT.

The V gene is TRBV30, the J gene TRBJ1-2; 10 bases match TRBD1. The CDR3 is made up of 13 amino acids. Germline V gives CDR1 GTSNPN, CDR2 SVGIG (reference sequence). With 5 bases clipped from V and 7 bases from J, the junction kept 7 bases outside the gene matches. CDR3 amino acids: CAWGPGQGSGYTF. The CDR3, as DNA: TGTGCCTGGGGCCCGGGACAGGGGTCTGGCTACACCTTC.

The chain links TRBV6-6 to TRBJ2-7; D perhaps matches TRBD1 (5 bases). Trimming left V 6 bases short and J 6 bases short, with 18 bases between. CDR1 MNHNY and CDR2 SVGAGI come from the germline V gene (reference sequence). This CDR3 comprises 14 residues. CDR3 sequence: CASSLVVEQAEQYF. CDR3 DNA: TGTGCCAGCAGCTTAGTCGTAGAACAGGCCGAGCAGTACTTC.

The chain joins TRBV20-1 to TRBJ1-5; D unresolved. V dropped 3 bases and J dropped 6 bases, with 6 bases sitting between them. Germline lookup yields CDR1 DFQATT and CDR2 SNEGSKA (reference sequence). This CDR3 comprises 11 residues. CDR3 nucleotides: TGCAGTGCTAGTTGGGGTCAGCCCCAGCATTTT. Amino acids: CSASWGQPQHF.

V and J are TRBV30 and TRBJ1-1; D ambiguous. The germline V gene has CDR1 GTSNPN and CDR2 SVGIG (reference sequence). The length of the CDR3 is 13 residues. V was clipped by 0 bases and J by 4 bases, with 9 bases between them. The CDR3 DNA follows: TGTGCCTGGAGTGTACGGACGGTCACTGAAGCTTTCTTT. This sequence encodes CAWSVRTVTEAFF.

This chain connects TRBV28 to TRBJ2-1; tentatively, D is TRBD1 (6 bases). Germline loops: CDR1 MDHEN, CDR2 SYDVKM. Trimming stripped 6 bases from V and 4 bases from J, with 16 bases between. This CDR3 has 15 residues. Here the CDR3 reads CASSPTGTYYNEQFF. DNA of the CDR3: TGTGCCAGCAGCCCGACCGGGACATATTACAATGAGCAGTTCTTC.

This clonotype has only one observation. The chain recombines TRBV4-3 with TRBJ1-2; 7 bases fit TRBD1. Unmatched junction bases numbered 15, after V lost 3 bases and J lost 8 bases. Germline-derived CDR1 and CDR2 are LGHNA and YSLEER. The CDR3 contains 16 residues. The CDR3 spells CASSHLLTGHYGGYTF. The CDR3 bases are TGCGCCAGCAGCCACCTTCTGACAGGGCATTATGGGGGCTACACCTTC.

V is TRBV3-1 and J is TRBJ2-5; D is possibly TRBD1 (5 bases). This CDR3 contains 15 residues. V was clipped by 0 bases and J by 3 bases, with 11 bases between them. The germline CDR1 and CDR2 sequences are LGHDT and YNNKEL (reference sequence). In DNA form, the CDR3 reads TGTGCCAGCAGCCAAGATTTCAGGGTTGAAGAGACCCAGTACTTC. Translation: CASSQDFRVEETQYF.

This chain connects TRBV29-1 to TRBJ1-2; tentatively, D is TRBD1 (6 bases). The V gene lost 6 bases and the J gene lost 4 bases, with 15 bases spanning the gap. Germline lookup yields CDR1 SQVTM and CDR2 ANQGSEA. The CDR3 sequence is 13 residues long. The CDR3 is CSVVHRDPYGYTF. DNA for the CDR3: TGCAGCGTGGTTCACAGGGACCCCTATGGCTACACCTTC.

Written as DNA, the CDR3 is TGCGCCAGCAGCTCGAGCTCCTATAATTCACCCCTCCACTTT. It is translated as CASSSSSYNSPLHF. The gene calls are TRBV5-1 and TRBJ1-6; D not certain. The CDR3 loop spans 14 amino acids. Germline lookup yields CDR1 SGHRS and CDR2 YFSETQ. The germline V and J ends were trimmed by 3 bases and 0 bases, with 4 bases remaining between them.

This chain joins TRBV6-2 or TRBV6-3 and TRBJ2-2, with D tentatively TRBD2 (5 bases). CDR1 and CDR2 from the germline V gene are MNHEY and SVGEGT. The V end was cut by 10 bases, the J end by 1 base, with 13 bases between. The CDR3 is made up of 14 amino acids. The CDR3 nucleotides read TGTGCCACCTCCAAGCGGAGGAACACCGGGGAGCTGTTTTTT. Translated: CATSKRRNTGELFF.

The chain uses TRBV28 and TRBJ2-5; a possible D gene is TRBD2 (6 bases). Trimming left V 6 bases short and J 7 bases short, with 15 bases between. CDR3 length: 13 residues. Germline assignment: CDR1 MDHEN and CDR2 SYDVKM. CDR3 bases: TGTGCCAGCAGGCGGGGAGGCGTAAGGACCCAGTACTTC. This sequence encodes CASRRGGVRTQYF.

CDR3 DNA sequence: TGTGCCAGCAGTTTTTCAGCGGGGCGCGGCGAGCAGTACGTC. Amino acids: CASSFSAGRGEQYV. The chain uses TRBV28 and TRBJ2-7, with 7 bases identical to TRBD2. This CDR3 has 14 residues. V lost 3 bases to trimming and J lost 6 bases; unmatched junction nucleotides: 8. The V gene's germline CDR1 is MDHEN and CDR2 SYDVKM.

The genes are TRBV5-1 and TRBJ2-4, with D possibly being TRBD1 or TRBD2 (5 bases each). Germline lookup yields CDR1 SGHRS and CDR2 YFSETQ. Trimming removed 2 bases from V and 3 bases from J, with 15 bases in between. The CDR3 extends over 16 amino acids. CDR3 amino acids: CASSLQPGTYKNIQYF. In DNA, the CDR3 is TGCGCCAGCAGCTTACAACCCGGGACCTACAAAAACATTCAGTACTTC.

The genes are TRBV10-3 and TRBJ2-1, with D perhaps TRBD1 or TRBD2 (5 bases each). The CDR3 runs to 13 residues. The V end lost 6 bases, the J end lost 0 bases, and 6 bases lay between the germline ends. Germline V gene data show CDR1 as ENHRY and CDR2 as SYGVKD. CDR3 protein: CAIRGVSYNEQFF. In DNA, the CDR3 is TGTGCCATCAGGGGGGTCTCCTACAATGAGCAGTTCTTC.